The 20 T cell receptor beta chains below all came from one sample that was sequenced in a study of T cell repertoires in cytomegalovirus infection. TCRdb called the reads again in MiXCR, with one record for every CDR3 protein. This table holds approximately 310,000 distinct CDR3 sequences, 20% to 30% found once. These receptors have no identified antigens. This material consisted of cultured PBMCs, taken from culture after CMV antigen stimulation. The receptors originated from a human donor in good health (CMV status not recorded). Some clones in this sample may be carry-over from other donors' samples.

This clonotype was found a few times. The chain employs TRBV7-9 and TRBJ1-2, with 7 positions matching TRBD1. This CDR3 region has 14 residues. Germline-derived CDR1 and CDR2 are SEHNR and FQNEAQ (reference sequence). V shed 5 bases, J shed 3 bases, and the junction held 6 bases outside the gene matches. CDR3 in DNA: TGTGCCAGCAGCCCCCCAGGGGGAGACTATGGCTACACCTTC. Protein product: CASSPPGGDYGYTF.

This clonotype was detected ten times or more. The chain links TRBV12-3 or TRBV12-4 to TRBJ1-1; weak D call: TRBD1 (6 bases). The CDR3 runs 17 residues. Trimming took off 5 bases at V and 0 bases at J, with 19 bases between the two ends. As DNA, the CDR3 is TGTGCCAGCAGTCACCCTAGAGGGGGGGGGATGAACACTGAAGCTTTCTTT. Translated, it gives CASSHPRGGGMNTEAFF.

This clonotype was found many times. The chain has TRBV7-2 and TRBJ1-5; 9 bases are shared with TRBD1. The V gene's germline CDR1 is SGHTA and CDR2 FQGNSA. This CDR3 is 15 amino acids long. Germline trimming cut 5 bases from V and 2 bases from J; bases unmatched to any gene: 4. Written as DNA, the CDR3 is TGTGCCAGCAGCCAGGGACAGGGCCGCAATCAGCCCCAGCATTTT. Amino acids: CASSQGQGRNQPQHF.

In its sample, this clonotype was seen many times. The gene calls are TRBV2 and TRBJ2-1; 13 nucleotides line up with TRBD2. Germline assignment: CDR1 SNHLY and CDR2 FYNNEI. Trimming cost V 5 bases and J 1 base; bases outside gene matches: 2. The length of the CDR3 is 16 residues. The CDR3 DNA is TGTGCCAGCAGTCGGACTAGCGGGGGATCCTACAATGAGCAGTTCTTC. This codes for CASSRTSGGSYNEQFF.

This clonotype was counted a few times. The rearrangement joins TRBV7-2 to TRBJ1-2; 7 nucleotides align to TRBD1. Trimming at V came to 7 bases and at J to 4 bases, leaving 9 bases not matched to a gene. Germline CDR1 is SGHTA and CDR2 is FQGNSA. The CDR3 extends over 14 amino acids. The CDR3 loop reads CASKRAGTVYGYTF. CDR3 coding DNA: TGTGCCAGCAAAAGGGCCGGGACAGTCTATGGCTACACCTTC.

The chain is built from TRBV19 and TRBJ1-1; a weak D match, TRBD1 (6 bases). The CDR3 is 14 amino acids. The V end lost 6 bases, the J end lost 7 bases, and 18 bases lay between the germline ends. CDR1 and CDR2 from the germline V gene are LNHDA and SQIVND (reference sequence). CDR3 sequence: CASSDATGRIEAFF. CDR3 bases: TGTGCCAGTAGCGACGCGACAGGTCGAATTGAAGCTTTCTTT.

The V and J genes are TRBV6-6 and TRBJ2-4, with 8 positions matching TRBD1. Germline-derived CDR1 and CDR2 are MNHNY and SVGAGI (reference sequence). V trimming: 2 bases; J trimming: 3 bases; junction bases outside the gene matches: 9. The CDR3 consists of 17 residues. CDR3 in amino acids: CASSYHPGGAGKNIQYF. CDR3 in DNA: TGTGCCAGCAGTTACCACCCAGGGGGCGCGGGCAAAAACATTCAGTACTTC.

V usage is TRBV2 and J usage is TRBJ1-2; no clear D gene. Germline values: CDR1 SNHLY, CDR2 FYNNEI. The CDR3 length is 13 residues. Trimming removed 2 bases at V and 3 bases at J, with 7 bases between. CDR3 loop: CASSERRHYGYTF. As DNA, the CDR3 is TGTGCCAGCAGTGAAAGACGGCACTATGGCTACACCTTC.

This clonotype was detected only a few times. The CDR3 sequence: CASSVTGGGYEQYV. CDR3 nucleotides: TGTGCCAGCAGTGTGACAGGGGGTGGTTACGAGCAGTACGTC. The chain recombines TRBV2 with TRBJ2-7; 9 positions agree with TRBD1. The J segment lost 4 bases and the V segment lost 4 bases, leaving 5 bases of the junction unmatched. The length of the CDR3 is 14 residues. Germline CDR1 reads SNHLY; CDR2 reads FYNNEI.

This clonotype was detected only once. The genes are TRBV5-1 and TRBJ2-5, with D unclear. Trimming removed 5 bases from V and 0 bases from J, with 2 bases in between. The CDR3 runs to 11 residues. Germline lookup yields CDR1 SGHRS and CDR2 YFSETQ. CDR3 amino acids: CASRDQETQYF. The CDR3 DNA sequence: TGCGCCAGCAGGGACCAAGAGACCCAGTACTTC. The variable domain in full, with the rest retrieved from reference TRBV5-1 and TRBJ2-5, is KAGVTQTPRYLIKTRGQQVTLSCSPISGHRSVSWYQQTPGQGLQFLFEYFSETQRNKGNFPGRFSGRQFSNSRSEMNVSTLELGDSALYLCASRDQETQYFGPGTRLLVL.

V is TRBV2 and J is TRBJ1-2; D unclear. The CDR3 spans 14 residues. Germline V gene sequence: CDR1 SNHLY, CDR2 FYNNEI. Trimming left V 4 bases short and J 2 bases short, with 11 bases between. The CDR3: CASSVRGRNYGYTF. CDR3 nucleotide sequence: TGTGCCAGCAGTGTCCGCGGTAGGAACTATGGCTACACCTTC.

The rearrangement uses TRBV6-6 and TRBJ2-5; D possibly corresponds to TRBD2 (6 bases). V lost 2 bases to trimming and J lost 2 bases, with 9 bases between them. There are 14 residues in the CDR3. Germline V CDR1 and CDR2: MNHNY, SVGAGI (reference sequence). CDR3 region: CASSYGLPQETQYF. CDR3 sequence (DNA): TGTGCCAGCAGTTACGGACTACCTCAAGAGACCCAGTACTTC.

This clonotype was counted at least ten times. One end of the junction varies from germline; a read error may be responsible. The chain combines TRBV7-2 with TRBJ2-1, with D perhaps matching TRBD1 (6 bases). The CDR3 spans 14 residues. The germline gives CDR1 SGHTA, CDR2 FQGNSA. For the CDR3, the DNA is TGTGCCAGCAGCCCCAACCCCAGGGGTCGAGTCGAAGACTTC. It specifies CASSPNPRGRVEDF. The variable domain in full, completed from reference TRBV7-2 and TRBJ2-1, reads GAGVSQSPSNKVTEKGKDVELRCDPISGHTALYWYRQSLGQGLEFLIYFQGNSAPDKSGLPSDRFSAERTGGSVSTLTIQRTQQEDSAVYLCASSPNPRGRVEDFGPGTRLTVL.

This clonotype has just a few counts. V and J are TRBV7-8 and TRBJ2-7; D possibly corresponds to TRBD2 (5 bases). Per the germline V gene, CDR1 is SGHVS and CDR2 is FQNEAQ. The CDR3 contains 13 residues. V lost 7 bases, J lost 6 bases, and 16 bases lay in between. This CDR3 is CASTQRDFGEQYV. The CDR3 DNA reads as TGTGCCAGCACCCAGAGGGATTTCGGCGAGCAGTACGTC.

The DNA for the CDR3 is TGTGCCAGCAGCCATAGCCGGGGGGGGAACACAGATACGCAGTATTTT. Residues: CASSHSRGGNTDTQYF. This sequence joins TRBV28 and TRBJ2-3, with TRBD2 matching over 8 bases. The V gene end was trimmed by 6 bases and the J gene end by 2 bases; junction bases not matched to a gene: 10. CDR3 length: 16 residues. Germline loops: CDR1 MDHEN, CDR2 SYDVKM.

In this sample, this clonotype turned up many times. The chain links TRBV6-6 to TRBJ2-5; D possibly corresponds to TRBD2 (5 bases). Germline V gene lookup returns CDR1 MNHNY and CDR2 SVGAGI (reference sequence). V was shortened by 2 bases and J by 3 bases, with 7 bases between the two germline ends. CDR3 length: 13 amino acids. The CDR3 nucleotides read TGTGCCAGCAGTTACCTGGGAGAAGAGACCCAGTACTTC. This encodes CASSYLGEETQYF.

The chain combines TRBV19 with TRBJ2-2, with D hard to call. The CDR3 loop spans 17 amino acids. Germline V gene sequence: CDR1 LNHDA, CDR2 SQIVND (reference sequence). Trimming stripped 6 bases from V and 4 bases from J, with 21 bases between. For the CDR3, the DNA is TGTGCCAGTAGGACGGGCCGAGGAAGCCCGGGCACCGGGGAGCTGTTTTTT. It encodes CASRTGRGSPGTGELFF.

This chain links TRBV28 with TRBJ2-3; TRBD1 matches 7 bases. The germline V gene encodes CDR1 MDHEN and CDR2 SYDVKM. V shed 0 bases and J 0 bases; nucleotides not matched to a gene: 0. The CDR3 runs to 15 residues. The CDR3 DNA is TGTGCCAGCAGTTTATGGGACAGGAGCACAGATACGCAGTATTTT. It is translated as CASSLWDRSTDTQYF.

This clonotype appeared a few times. This chain connects TRBV7-2 to TRBJ2-4; D ambiguous. This CDR3 is built from 15 residues. Germline-derived CDR1 and CDR2 are SGHTA and FQGNSA. The germline V and J ends were trimmed by 5 bases and 0 bases, with 11 bases remaining between them. CDR3: CASSLDVIAKNIQYF. In nucleotides, the CDR3 is TGTGCCAGCAGCCTCGACGTGATAGCCAAAAACATTCAGTACTTC.

The chain has TRBV29-1 and TRBJ2-5, with TRBD1 matching 9 bases. The CDR3 has 13 amino acids. V trimming: 8 bases; J trimming: 1 base; junction bases outside the gene matches: 5. The germline CDR1 and CDR2 sequences are SQVTM and ANQGSEA. DNA for the CDR3: TGCAGCTATGAACAGGGGGCCCAAGAGACCCAGTACTTC. Amino acids: CSYEQGAQETQYF.